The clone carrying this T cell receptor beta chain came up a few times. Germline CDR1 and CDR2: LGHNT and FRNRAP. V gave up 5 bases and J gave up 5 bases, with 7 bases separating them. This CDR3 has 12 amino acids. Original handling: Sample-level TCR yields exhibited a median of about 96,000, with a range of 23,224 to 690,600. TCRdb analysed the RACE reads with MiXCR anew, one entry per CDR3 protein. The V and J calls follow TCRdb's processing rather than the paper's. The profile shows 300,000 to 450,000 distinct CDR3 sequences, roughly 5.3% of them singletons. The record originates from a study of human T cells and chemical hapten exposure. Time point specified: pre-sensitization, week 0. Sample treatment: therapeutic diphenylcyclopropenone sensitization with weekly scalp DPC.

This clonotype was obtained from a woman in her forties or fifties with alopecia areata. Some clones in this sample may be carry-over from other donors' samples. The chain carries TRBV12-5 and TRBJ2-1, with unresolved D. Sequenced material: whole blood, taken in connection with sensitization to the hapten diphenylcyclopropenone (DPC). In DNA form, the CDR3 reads TGTGCTAGTGGTACTATAGACAATGAGCAGTTCTTC. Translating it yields CASGTIDNEQFF.